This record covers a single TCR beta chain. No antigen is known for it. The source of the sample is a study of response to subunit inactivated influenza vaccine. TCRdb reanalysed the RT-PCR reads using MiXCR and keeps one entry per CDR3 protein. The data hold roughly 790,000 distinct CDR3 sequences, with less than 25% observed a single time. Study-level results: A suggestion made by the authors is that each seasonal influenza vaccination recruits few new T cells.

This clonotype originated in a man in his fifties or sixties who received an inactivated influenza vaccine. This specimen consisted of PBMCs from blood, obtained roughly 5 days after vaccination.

Here the CDR3 reads CASSLVGGGLETQYF. The CDR3 DNA sequence: TGCGCCAGCAGCTTGGTTGGGGGCGGATTGGAGACCCAGTACTTC. This chain uses TRBV5-1 with TRBJ2-5; a possible D gene is TRBD1 (6 bases). Trimming cost V 0 bases and J 5 bases, with 14 bases left between them. CDR1 is SGHRS, CDR2 YFSETQ, per germline. The CDR3 is 15 residues long.